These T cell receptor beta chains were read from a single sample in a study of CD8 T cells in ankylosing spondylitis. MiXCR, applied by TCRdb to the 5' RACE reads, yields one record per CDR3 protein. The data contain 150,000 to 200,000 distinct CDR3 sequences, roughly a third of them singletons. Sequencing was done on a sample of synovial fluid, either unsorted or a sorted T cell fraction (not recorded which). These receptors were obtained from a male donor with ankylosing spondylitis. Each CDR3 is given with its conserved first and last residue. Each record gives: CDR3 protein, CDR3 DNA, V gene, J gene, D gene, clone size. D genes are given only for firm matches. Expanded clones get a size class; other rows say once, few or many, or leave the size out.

CDR3aa: CATIGGGYGYTF; CDR3nt: TGTGCCACCATCGGGGGGGGCTATGGCTACACCTTC; v_gene: TRBV24-1; j_gene: TRBJ1-2; d_gene: NA; abundance: NA
CDR3aa: CASANGRMTYGYTF; CDR3nt: TGTGCCAGCGCTAACGGACGAATGACCTATGGCTACACCTTC; v_gene: TRBV27; j_gene: TRBJ1-2; d_gene: NA; abundance: few
CDR3aa: CSGDRYNEQFF; CDR3nt: TGCAGCGGCGATCGTTACAATGAGCAGTTCTTC; v_gene: TRBV29-1; j_gene: TRBJ2-1; d_gene: NA; abundance: NA
CDR3aa: CASSLLVATNEKLFF; CDR3nt: TGTGCCAGCAGTTTATTGGTGGCAACTAATGAAAAACTGTTTTTT; v_gene: TRBV28; j_gene: TRBJ1-4; d_gene: NA; abundance: NA
CDR3aa: CASSLLMAGYTF; CDR3nt: TGTGCCAGCAGCTTACTCATGGCCGGCTACACCTTC; v_gene: TRBV13; j_gene: TRBJ1-2; d_gene: NA; abundance: NA
CDR3aa: CASTPEGQSSTDTQYF; CDR3nt: TGCGCCAGCACCCCGGAGGGACAGAGTAGCACAGATACGCAGTATTTT; v_gene: TRBV5-1; j_gene: TRBJ2-3; d_gene: NA; abundance: few
CDR3aa: CASSEVGPFTQYF; CDR3nt: TGTGCCAGCAGTGAAGTAGGGCCGTTCACGCAGTATTTT; v_gene: TRBV6-1; j_gene: TRBJ2-3; d_gene: NA; abundance: NA
CDR3aa: CASSSTGDQETQYF; CDR3nt: TGTGCCAGCAGCTCAACAGGGGATCAAGAGACCCAGTACTTC; v_gene: TRBV7-9; j_gene: TRBJ2-5; d_gene: TRBD1; abundance: many
CDR3aa: CSARWGARGTEAFF; CDR3nt: TGCAGTGCTAGGTGGGGGGCGCGAGGCACTGAAGCTTTCTTT; v_gene: TRBV20-1; j_gene: TRBJ1-1; d_gene: NA; abundance: few
CDR3aa: CASSITGGYAEQYF; CDR3nt: TGTGCCAGTAGTATAACAGGGGGCTACGCGGAGCAGTACTTC; v_gene: TRBV19; j_gene: TRBJ2-7; d_gene: TRBD1; abundance: once
CDR3aa: CASSLIAGGVYNEQFF; CDR3nt: TGTGCCAGCAGCCTAATAGCGGGGGGGGTCTACAATGAGCAGTTCTTC; v_gene: TRBV13; j_gene: TRBJ2-1; d_gene: TRBD2; abundance: NA
CDR3aa: CASSQVASGPEGEEQYF; CDR3nt: TGTGCCAGCAGCCAAGTTGCTAGCGGGCCGGAGGGGGAAGAGCAGTACTTC; v_gene: TRBV3-1; j_gene: TRBJ2-7; d_gene: TRBD2; abundance: NA
CDR3aa: CSAYLFGAGYHNEQFF; CDR3nt: TGCAGCGCCTACCTCTTCGGAGCGGGGTATCACAATGAGCAGTTCTTC; v_gene: TRBV29-1; j_gene: TRBJ2-1; d_gene: TRBD2; abundance: many
CDR3aa: CASSPQQGMSSYEQYF; CDR3nt: TGTGCCAGCAGCCCACAACAGGGTATGAGCTCCTACGAGCAGTACTTC; v_gene: TRBV3-1; j_gene: TRBJ2-7; d_gene: NA; abundance: few
CDR3aa: CASSPAPYNEQFF; CDR3nt: TGCGCCAGCAGCCCCGCCCCCTACAATGAGCAGTTCTTC; v_gene: TRBV5-1; j_gene: TRBJ2-1; d_gene: NA; abundance: many
CDR3aa: CSASYRLAGADTQYF; CDR3nt: TGCAGTGCTAGCTATCGGCTAGCGGGCGCAGATACGCAGTATTTT; v_gene: TRBV20-1; j_gene: TRBJ2-3; d_gene: TRBD2; abundance: NA
CDR3aa: CASSVGRGAKDTQYF; CDR3nt: TGTGCCAGCAGCGTAGGTCGGGGGGCGAAAGATACGCAGTATTTT; v_gene: TRBV9; j_gene: TRBJ2-3; d_gene: NA; abundance: NA
CDR3aa: CSASFGNYGYTF; CDR3nt: TGCAGTGCTAGTTTTGGCAACTATGGCTACACCTTC; v_gene: TRBV20-1; j_gene: TRBJ1-2; d_gene: NA; abundance: NA
CDR3aa: CAWRLTGNIFMWDTEAFF; CDR3nt: TGTGCCTGGAGACTTACAGGGAATATTTTTATGTGGGACACTGAAGCTTTCTTT; v_gene: TRBV30; j_gene: TRBJ1-1; d_gene: NA; abundance: once
CDR3aa: CASSSETKLFF; CDR3nt: TGTGCCAGCAGCTCGGAGACCAAACTGTTTTTT; v_gene: TRBV7-9; j_gene: TRBJ1-4; d_gene: NA; abundance: NA
CDR3aa: CASSQDPKIPGPDGYEQYF; CDR3nt: TGTGCCAGCAGCCAAGACCCAAAGATACCGGGACCCGACGGCTACGAGCAGTACTTC; v_gene: TRBV4-2; j_gene: TRBJ2-7; d_gene: NA; abundance: NA
CDR3aa: CSATVSGKSSYNEQFF; CDR3nt: TGCAGTGCTACCGTTAGCGGGAAGAGCTCCTACAATGAGCAGTTCTTC; v_gene: TRBV20-1; j_gene: TRBJ2-1; d_gene: TRBD2; abundance: many
CDR3aa: CASSVDGTGLTEAFF; CDR3nt: TGTGCCAGCAGCGTAGACGGGACAGGGTTAACTGAAGCTTTCTTT; v_gene: TRBV9; j_gene: TRBJ1-1; d_gene: TRBD1; abundance: NA
CDR3aa: CASSPTGGERYNEQFF; CDR3nt: TGCGCCAGCAGCCCAACCGGCGGGGAGCGGTACAATGAGCAGTTCTTC; v_gene: TRBV5-1; j_gene: TRBJ2-1; d_gene: NA; abundance: NA
CDR3aa: CASSQTATNEKLFF; CDR3nt: TGCGCCAGCAGCCAGACAGCAACTAATGAAAAACTGTTTTTT; v_gene: TRBV5-1; j_gene: TRBJ1-4; d_gene: NA; abundance: few
CDR3aa: CASSPPGRGAETQYF; CDR3nt: TGTGCCAGCTCACCACCGGGACGGGGCGCGGAGACCCAGTACTTC; v_gene: TRBV18; j_gene: TRBJ2-5; d_gene: NA; abundance: NA
CDR3aa: CASSPASDTDTQYF; CDR3nt: TGCGCCAGCAGCCCCGCCAGCGACACAGATACGCAGTATTTT; v_gene: TRBV5-1; j_gene: TRBJ2-3; d_gene: NA; abundance: many
CDR3aa: CASTPNTGTENTEAFF; CDR3nt: TGCGCCAGCACTCCAAACACCGGGACAGAGAACACTGAAGCTTTCTTT; v_gene: TRBV5-1; j_gene: TRBJ1-1; d_gene: TRBD1; abundance: many
CDR3aa: CASSLLPRTGLTDTQYF; CDR3nt: TGCGCCAGCAGCCTACTTCCACGGACAGGGCTCACAGATACGCAGTATTTT; v_gene: TRBV5-1; j_gene: TRBJ2-3; d_gene: TRBD1; abundance: few